The 30 T cell receptor beta chains below all came from one sample that was sequenced in a study of Ad26.COV2.S vaccination and SARS-CoV-2 variants. Profiling relied on immunoSEQ multiplex PCR, and the TCRdb table lists in-frame clones only, not all of them. The table has some 450,000 clones, less than 95% seen once. The treatment: around 19 received Ad26.COV2.S at low or high dose, single or two shots; several received placebo; per-sample allocation not given. Collection of the samples took place on day 63 after the first injection of vaccine or placebo. The specimen was peripheral blood, collected in a trial of Ad26.COV2.S vaccine versus placebo. These TCRs come from a person between 18 and 65 years old who received the Ad26.COV2.S COVID-19 vaccine or a placebo.

J is TRBJ2-1 and V is TRBV11-2; D call uncertain. Germline loops: CDR1 SGHAT, CDR2 FQNNGV. The ends were cut back, 3 bases at V and 7 bases at J, with 10 bases in the middle. The CDR3 sequence is 13 residues long. The CDR3 loop reads CASSFLAGNEQFF. The CDR3 DNA sequence: TGTGCCAGCAGCTTCCTCGCCGGAAATGAGCAGTTCTTC.

V and J are TRBV28 and TRBJ2-1, with 7 bases that match TRBD1. The CDR3 has 14 residues. Germline V lookup: CDR1 MDHEN, CDR2 SYDVKM. V was clipped by 5 bases and J by 3 bases; unmatched bases: 4. CDR3 bases: TGTGCCAGCAGTCTTTGGGACAGCTACAATGAGCAGTTCTTC. Encoded protein: CASSLWDSYNEQFF.

This clone was observed a few times. The chain is built from TRBV9 and TRBJ2-1, with 7 bases matching TRBD2. J lost 2 bases, V lost 0 bases, and 5 bases had no gene match. The CDR3 consists of 16 residues. Per the germline V gene, CDR1 is SGDLS and CDR2 is YYNGEE. CDR3 loop: CASSVGRGLTYNEQFF. CDR3 bases: TGTGCCAGCAGCGTAGGTAGGGGACTAACCTACAATGAGCAGTTCTTC. The full variable domain, its missing parts supplied by reference TRBV9 and TRBJ2-1, is DSGVTQTPKHLITATGQRVTLRCSPRSGDLSVYWYQQSLDQGLQFLIQYYNGEERAKGNILERFSAQQFPDLHSELNLSSLELGDSALYFCASSVGRGLTYNEQFFGPGTRLTVL.

V gene TRBV3-1 (or the pseudogene TRBV3-2) combines with J gene TRBJ1-1, with unresolved D. Germline V lookup: CDR1 LGHDT, CDR2 YNNKEL (reference sequence). Trimming removed 3 bases from V and 5 bases from J, with 16 bases in between. The CDR3 sequence is 15 residues long. The CDR3: CASSHRALGQTEAFF. The DNA for the CDR3 is TGTGCCAGCAGCCACCGGGCCCTGGGCCAAACTGAAGCTTTCTTT.

This chain links TRBV11-2 with TRBJ2-1; 9 nucleotides agree with TRBD2. Germline assignment: CDR1 SGHAT and CDR2 FQNNGV. This CDR3 is 17 amino acids long. J lost 0 bases, V lost 1 base, and 4 bases had no gene match. In nucleotides, the CDR3 is TGTGCCAGCAGCTTAGTGGGACTAGCAGTCTCCTACAATGAGCAGTTCTTC. Translating it yields CASSLVGLAVSYNEQFF. Combining the CDR3 with reference TRBV11-2 and TRBJ2-1 gives the whole variable domain EAGVAQSPRYKIIEKRQSVAFWCNPISGHATLYWYQQILGQGPKLLIQFQNNGVVDDSQLPKDRFSAERLKGVDSTLKIQPAKLEDSAVYLCASSLVGLAVSYNEQFFGPGTRLTVL.

This clone is a singleton in its sample. The chain employs TRBV27 and TRBJ1-6; TRBD1 is a possible D gene (5 bases). CDR1 MNHEY and CDR2 SMNVEV come from the germline V gene (reference sequence). CDR3 size: 16 residues. Trimming cost V 2 bases and J 5 bases, with 13 bases left between them. CDR3 in amino acids: CASSLNGRVDNSPLHF. The CDR3 DNA follows: TGTGCCAGCAGTTTAAATGGCAGGGTTGATAATTCACCCCTCCACTTT.

The rearrangement joins TRBV6-2 or TRBV6-3 to TRBJ1-1; D remains ambiguous. The CDR3 is 13 residues long. Germline V gene lookup returns CDR1 MNHEY and CDR2 SVGEGT. The V gene lost 2 bases and the J gene lost 3 bases, with 7 bases spanning the gap. CDR3 loop: CASSYERHTEAFF. Here the CDR3 DNA reads TGTGCCAGCAGTTACGAAAGGCACACTGAAGCTTTCTTT.

The V call is TRBV5-1, the J call TRBJ2-7; either TRBD1 or TRBD2 may fit D (5 bases each). CDR3 length: 14 residues. The germline gives CDR1 SGHRS, CDR2 YFSETQ. Trimming took off 5 bases at V and 0 bases at J, with 12 bases between the two ends. The CDR3 region has the DNA TGCGCCAGCAGTTCGGGACGCAGCTCCTACGAGCAGTACTTC. Its protein product is CASSSGRSSYEQYF. The full variable domain, in which reference TRBV5-1 and TRBJ2-7 provide the parts outside the CDR3, is KAGVTQTPRYLIKTRGQQVTLSCSPISGHRSVSWYQQTPGQGLQFLFEYFSETQRNKGNFPGRFSGRQFSNSRSEMNVSTLELGDSALYLCASSSGRSSYEQYFGPGTRLTVT.

The rearrangement uses TRBV28 and TRBJ2-7; maybe TRBD2 (6 bases). Looked up from germline, CDR1 is MDHEN and CDR2 is SYDVKM. The V and J ends lost 5 bases and 0 bases respectively, with 17 bases between them. The CDR3 runs to 16 residues. DNA of the CDR3: TGTGCCAGCAGTCCTCTGACTAGAAGGGCCTCCTACGAGCAGTACTTC. Its protein is CASSPLTRRASYEQYF.

V and J are TRBV9 and TRBJ2-3; D is unresolved. The germline gives CDR1 SGDLS, CDR2 YYNGEE. CDR3 size: 14 residues. V gave up 7 bases and J gave up 3 bases, with 15 bases separating them. CDR3 sequence (DNA): TGTGCCAGCGGAGACTGGCCCCTGACAGATACGCAGTATTTT. Protein product: CASGDWPLTDTQYF.

The chain joins TRBV7-3 to TRBJ2-7, with 7 bases aligning to TRBD1. Germline loops: CDR1 SGHTA, CDR2 FQGTGA. This CDR3 contains 13 residues. The junction had 6 bases not matched to a gene; V was cut back by 6 bases and J by 4 bases. Here the CDR3 reads CASSRQGGYEQYF. DNA for the CDR3: TGTGCCAGCAGTCGACAGGGTGGATACGAGCAGTACTTC. Full variable domain (rest looked up from reference TRBV7-3 and TRBJ2-7): GAGVSQTPSNKVTEKGKYVELRCDPISGHTALYWYRQSLGQGPEFLIYFQGTGAADDSGLPNDRFFAVRPEGSVSTLKIQRTERGDSAVYLCASSRQGGYEQYFGPGTRLTVT.

This clone was observed a handful of times. The chain carries TRBV20-1 and TRBJ2-7, with D unclear. V lost 6 bases and J lost 3, with 6 bases in between. CDR1 and CDR2 from the germline V gene are DFQATT and SNEGSKA (reference sequence). The length of the CDR3 is 10 residues. The CDR3 region has the DNA TGCAGTGCCCAGAACTACGAGCAGTACTTC. Translated, it gives CSAQNYEQYF.

This chain links TRBV11-2 with TRBJ2-5, with a weak D call TRBD2 (5 bases). Trimming took 1 base from V and 0 from J, leaving 9 bases between them. The CDR3 length is 15 residues. Per the germline V gene, CDR1 is SGHAT and CDR2 is FQNNGV. The CDR3 DNA follows: TGTGCCAGCAGCTTAGTTAGAGGGTACCAAGAGACCCAGTACTTC. Amino acid sequence: CASSLVRGYQETQYF.

The V call is TRBV5-4, the J call TRBJ2-7, with no clear D. V gave up 2 bases and J gave up 1 base, with 13 bases separating them. Germline-derived CDR1 and CDR2 are SGHNT and YYREEE (reference sequence). The CDR3 has 15 amino acids. In DNA form, the CDR3 reads TGTGCCAGCAGCTTCCGTGACAAGAAATCCTACGAGCAGTACTTC. Residues: CASSFRDKKSYEQYF. Filled out from reference TRBV5-4 and TRBJ2-7, the complete variable domain reads ETGVTQSPTHLIKTRGQQVTLRCSSQSGHNTVSWYQQALGQGPQFIFQYYREEENGRGNFPPRFSGLQFPNYSSELNVNALELDDSALYLCASSFRDKKSYEQYFGPGTRLTVT.

This clone has just a few counts. The CDR3 sequence is CASSYSGTYYQPQHF. In nucleotides, the CDR3 is TGTGCCAGCAGTTACTCCGGGACATACTATCAGCCCCAGCATTTT. J is TRBJ1-5 and V is TRBV6-6; tentatively, D is TRBD1 (6 bases). The CDR3 contains 15 residues. The germline V gene has CDR1 MNHNY and CDR2 SVGAGI (reference sequence). Trimming removed 0 bases at V and 5 bases at J, with 11 bases between.

The V gene is TRBV30, the J gene TRBJ1-5; tentatively, D is TRBD1 (6 bases). Germline V lookup: CDR1 GTSNPN, CDR2 SVGIG (reference sequence). This CDR3 is built from 15 residues. The V and J ends lost 3 bases and 2 bases respectively, with 14 bases between them. CDR3 amino acids: CAWSAGVVGNQPQHF. CDR3 nucleotide sequence: TGTGCCTGGAGCGCAGGGGTGGTTGGCAATCAGCCCCAGCATTTT.

The chain carries TRBV4-1 and TRBJ2-1; TRBD1 agrees at 8 bases. Germline CDR1 and CDR2: MGHRA and YSYEKL. Trimming at V came to 2 bases and at J to 6 bases, leaving 6 bases not matched to a gene. The CDR3 covers 15 residues. CDR3 sequence reads: CASSQWEDRANEQFF. The DNA for the CDR3 is TGCGCCAGCAGCCAATGGGAGGACAGGGCCAATGAGCAGTTCTTC.

In this sample, this clone turned up once. The chain joins TRBV6-2 or TRBV6-3 to TRBJ2-2; 8 positions agree with TRBD2. The germline gives CDR1 MNHEY, CDR2 SVGEGT. With V trimmed by 4 bases and J by 6 bases, 1 base remained unmatched. The CDR3 consists of 13 residues. DNA for the CDR3: TGTGCCAGCAGTTTACTAGCGGCCGGGGAGCTGTTTTTT. Encoded protein: CASSLLAAGELFF.

The V and J genes are TRBV7-8 and TRBJ1-1; weak D call: TRBD1 (6 bases). Germline CDR1 SGHVS, CDR2 FQNEAQ. CDR3 length equals 17 residues. The ends were cut back, 2 bases at V and 4 bases at J, with 20 bases in the middle. CDR3 protein: CASSLTGWGRSITEAFF. In nucleotides, the CDR3 is TGTGCCAGCAGCTTAACAGGGTGGGGCAGGTCGATCACTGAAGCTTTCTTT.

The chain links TRBV27 to TRBJ2-1, with 12 bases identical to TRBD2. This CDR3 has 15 amino acids. CDR1 and CDR2 from the germline V gene are MNHEY and SMNVEV (reference sequence). With 5 bases clipped from V and 4 bases from J, the junction kept 3 bases outside the gene matches. CDR3 sequence (DNA): TGTGCCAGCAGTATAGGACTAGCGGGGTACAATGAGCAGTTCTTC. Translation gives CASSIGLAGYNEQFF.

The rearrangement links TRBV7-8 to TRBJ2-7, with D unresolved. Trimming took 0 bases from V and 2 from J, leaving 5 bases between them. The CDR3 contains 13 residues. The germline V gene encodes CDR1 SGHVS and CDR2 FQNEAQ. The CDR3 sequence is CASSLAGTYEQYF. In nucleotides, the CDR3 is TGTGCCAGCAGCTTAGCAGGGACCTACGAGCAGTACTTC.

As regards this clone: The junction shows a germline mismatch at one end, possibly a read error. This chain links TRBV4-3 with TRBJ2-3; D might be TRBD2 (6 bases). In germline, CDR1 is LGHNA, CDR2 YSLEER. The CDR3 runs 16 residues. CDR3 sequence: CTSSPLGGEVADTQYF. CDR3 bases: TGCACCAGCAGCCCTTTGGGGGGAGAGGTGGCAGATACGCAGTATTTT.

The rearrangement links TRBV6-5 to TRBJ2-1; weak D call: TRBD1 (6 bases). The CDR3 length is 16 residues. V lost 2 bases and J lost 0, with 11 bases in between. Per germline, CDR1 MNHEY and CDR2 SVGAGI. The CDR3 spells CASSYLRQVSYNEQFF. CDR3 nucleotide sequence: TGTGCCAGCAGTTACCTCAGACAGGTCTCCTACAATGAGCAGTTCTTC.

The chain uses TRBV6-6 and TRBJ2-7; 9 positions agree with TRBD1. The J segment lost 2 bases and the V segment lost 7 bases, leaving 12 bases of the junction unmatched. CDR1 and CDR2 from the germline V gene are MNHNY and SVGAGI (reference sequence). The CDR3 is 16 residues long. CDR3 in DNA: TGTGCCAGCACCCCAGGACGAGGGACAGGGACCTACGAGCAGTACTTC. Its protein product is CASTPGRGTGTYEQYF.

The CDR3 DNA follows: TGTGCCAGCAGCTTGTTGCGGCAGGGATGGACCTACAATGAGCAGTTCTTC. Its translation is CASSLLRQGWTYNEQFF. J is TRBJ2-1 and V is TRBV5-5; possible D gene TRBD1, 5 bases. From germline, CDR1 is SGHKS and CDR2 YYEKEE (reference sequence). Trimming removed 1 base at V and 2 bases at J, with 16 bases between. This CDR3 comprises 17 residues. Looking up the rest from reference TRBV5-5 and TRBJ2-1 gives the full variable domain: DAGVTQSPTHLIKTRGQQVTLRCSPISGHKSVSWYQQVLGQGPQFIFQYYEKEERGRGNFPDRFSARQFPNYSSELNVNALLLGDSALYLCASSLLRQGWTYNEQFFGPGTRLTVL.

This sequence joins TRBV5-6 and TRBJ1-1; D not resolved. The V gene's germline CDR1 is SGHDT and CDR2 YYEEEE. The V and J ends lost 0 bases and 3 bases respectively, with 0 bases between them. CDR3 length equals 11 residues. The CDR3 region is CASSLDTEAFF. The CDR3 nucleotides are TGTGCCAGCAGCTTGGACACTGAAGCTTTCTTT. Complete variable domain (other parts from reference TRBV5-6 and TRBJ1-1): DAGVTQSPTHLIKTRGQQVTLRCSPKSGHDTVSWYQQALGQGPQFIFQYYEEEERQRGNFPDRFSGHQFPNYSSELNVNALLLGDSALYLCASSLDTEAFFGQGTRLTVV.

The rearrangement uses TRBV21-1 and TRBJ2-6; TRBD2, the D gene given by the table, was not confirmed from the DNA. TRBV21-1 is marked as a pseudogene. The CDR3 sequence is 18 residues long. In DNA form, the CDR3 reads TGTGCCAGCAGTGGTCGACTAGCTACAACAAGTCGGGCCGACGTCCTGACTTTC. It codes for CASSGRLATTSRADVLTF.

V is TRBV2 and J is TRBJ2-2; no reliable D call. V was cut by 2 bases and J by 1 base, with 5 bases left in between. The CDR3 is made up of 14 amino acids. The germline V gene encodes CDR1 SNHLY and CDR2 FYNNEI. Here the CDR3 DNA reads TGTGCCAGCAGTGAATTGCTGAACACCGGGGAGCTGTTTTTT. This gives the protein CASSELLNTGELFF. Looking up the rest from reference TRBV2 and TRBJ2-2 gives the full variable domain: EPEVTQTPSHQVTQMGQEVILRCVPISNHLYFYWYRQILGQKVEFLVSFYNNEISEKSEIFDDQFSVERPDGSNFTLKIRSTKLEDSAMYFCASSELLNTGELFFGEGSRLTVL.

The gene calls are TRBV11-2 and TRBJ1-2; 7 nucleotides agree with TRBD1. The CDR3 sequence is 13 residues long. The germline V gene has CDR1 SGHAT and CDR2 FQNNGV. The ends lost 5 bases at V and 8 bases at J; junction bases unmatched: 8. CDR3 nucleotides: TGTGCCAGCAGCCAAGGACAGGAGGGCGGCTACACCTTC. Translating gives CASSQGQEGGYTF.

The chain combines TRBV7-2 with TRBJ1-1; 8 nucleotides agree with TRBD1. Trimming took 1 base from V and 2 from J; bases not matched to a gene: 3. The CDR3 runs 15 residues. The germline gives CDR1 SGHTA, CDR2 FQGNSA. The chain's CDR3 is CASSLEDRVNTEAFF. The CDR3 region has the DNA TGTGCCAGCAGCTTAGAGGACAGGGTTAACACTGAAGCTTTCTTT. Full variable domain (rest looked up from reference TRBV7-2 and TRBJ1-1): GAGVSQSPSNKVTEKGKDVELRCDPISGHTALYWYRQSLGQGLEFLIYFQGNSAPDKSGLPSDRFSAERTGGSVSTLTIQRTQQEDSAVYLCASSLEDRVNTEAFFGQGTRLTVV.